A single sample gave rise to the 26 T cell receptor beta chains below, sequenced in a study of cytomegalovirus exposure and HLA in healthy donors. Some clones are missing from TCRdb's copy, which holds only in-frame ones; the method was immunoSEQ multiplex PCR. The sample yields 100,000 to 120,000 clones, around 85% seen once. The sequencing sample was made of PBMCs. The receptors come from a young woman in good health and CMV-seronegative.

The rearrangement uses TRBV19 and TRBJ1-5; the D gene is possibly TRBD1 (6 bases). The CDR3 has 16 amino acids. Trimming removed 2 bases at V and 4 bases at J, with 15 bases between. CDR1 is LNHDA and CDR2 is SQIVND in the germline V gene (reference sequence). CDR3 DNA sequence: TGTGCCAGTAGTATAATTCAGGGGACGAGAAATCAGCCCCAGCATTTT. As protein: CASSIIQGTRNQPQHF. The entire variable domain, with the rest obtained from reference TRBV19 and TRBJ1-5, is as follows: DGGITQSPKYLFRKEGQNVTLSCEQNLNHDAMYWYRQDPGQGLRLIYYSQIVNDFQKGDIAEGYSVSREKKESFPLTVTSAQKNPTAFYLCASSIIQGTRNQPQHFGDGTRLSIL.

The chain is built from TRBV5-6 and TRBJ2-5, with a tentative D call TRBD1 (5 bases). The CDR3 consists of 15 residues. Per the germline V gene, CDR1 is SGHDT and CDR2 is YYEEEE. V shed 1 base and J shed 9 bases, with 19 bases lying between them. The CDR3 sequence is CASSLTLSWEGAQYF. The CDR3 DNA reads as TGTGCCAGCAGCTTGACTCTAAGCTGGGAAGGGGCCCAGTACTTC. Looking up the rest from reference TRBV5-6 and TRBJ2-5 gives the full variable domain: DAGVTQSPTHLIKTRGQQVTLRCSPKSGHDTVSWYQQALGQGPQFIFQYYEEEERQRGNFPDRFSGHQFPNYSSELNVNALLLGDSALYLCASSLTLSWEGAQYFGPGTRLLVL.

The chain recombines TRBV10-3 with TRBJ2-7; unclear D gene. The ends were cut back, 3 bases at V and 4 bases at J, with 10 bases in the middle. The V gene's germline CDR1 is ENHRY and CDR2 SYGVKD. The length of the CDR3 is 13 residues. The CDR3 region is CAISDRQAYEQYF. The CDR3 region has the DNA TGTGCCATCAGTGATAGGCAGGCTTACGAGCAGTACTTC.

The chain has TRBV5-6 and TRBJ1-1; D is unclear. The CDR3 length is 12 residues. V was shortened by 4 bases and J by 5 bases, with 9 bases between the two germline ends. Looked up from germline, CDR1 is SGHDT and CDR2 is YYEEEE. The CDR3 loop is CASSLGRTEAFF. The CDR3 DNA sequence: TGTGCCAGCAGCCTCGGGAGGACTGAAGCTTTCTTT.

The chain links TRBV2 to TRBJ1-6; D gene uncertain. V lost 3 bases to trimming and J lost 10 bases, with 7 bases between them. CDR3 size: 12 residues. CDR1 SNHLY and CDR2 FYNNEI come from the germline V gene. CDR3 DNA sequence: TGTGCCAGCAGTGACTTCGGGTCACCCCTCCACTTT. Translating it yields CASSDFGSPLHF.

The rearrangement links TRBV7-9 to TRBJ2-3; D uncertain. Germline V gene lookup returns CDR1 SEHNR and CDR2 FQNEAQ (reference sequence). Trimming pared 6 bases from V and 0 bases from J, leaving 10 bases between. This CDR3 contains 14 residues. The CDR3 here is CASSATASTDTQYF. CDR3 coding DNA: TGTGCCAGCAGTGCTACCGCTAGCACAGATACGCAGTATTTT.

The J gene is TRBJ2-1, the V gene TRBV5-5, with 7 bases that match TRBD2. The CDR3 loop spans 15 amino acids. Trimming took 4 bases from V and 2 from J; bases not matched to a gene: 6. The germline V gene encodes CDR1 SGHKS and CDR2 YYEKEE (reference sequence). The DNA of the CDR3 is TGTGCCAGCAGCCACAGCGGGGACCCCTACAATGAGCAGTTCTTC. Translating gives CASSHSGDPYNEQFF.

In its sample, this clone was seen once. The chain carries TRBV15 and TRBJ1-6; 8 bases are a match to TRBD1. The CDR3 length is 16 residues. J gave up 4 bases and V 3 bases, and 5 bases lay outside the gene matches. The germline gives CDR1 LNHNV, CDR2 YYDKDF (reference sequence). The CDR3 reads CATSSKDRGYNSPLHF. As DNA, the CDR3 is TGTGCCACCAGCAGCAAAGACAGGGGTTATAATTCACCCCTCCACTTT.

The chain uses TRBV6-1 and TRBJ2-7; TRBD2 might be the D (5 bases). CDR1 MNHNS and CDR2 SASEGT come from the germline V gene. The V and J ends lost 9 bases and 2 bases respectively, with 11 bases between them. This CDR3 has 12 amino acids. CDR3 in DNA: TGTGCCAGTCGGGAAACCCCCTACGAGCAGTACTTC. The encoded protein is CASRETPYEQYF.

This clone has more than one count but fewer than ten. The chain joins TRBV2 to TRBJ1-2; 12 bases map to TRBD1. The CDR3 has 16 residues. Unmatched junction bases numbered 13, after V lost 7 bases and J lost 7 bases. Germline V CDR1 and CDR2: SNHLY, FYNNEI. The CDR3 protein is CASTENPGQGALGYTF. CDR3 bases: TGTGCCAGCACGGAGAATCCGGGACAGGGGGCGCTTGGCTACACCTTC.

The gene calls are TRBV19 and TRBJ2-2, with TRBD1 matching over 10 bases. With 6 bases clipped from V and 2 bases from J, the junction kept 3 bases outside the gene matches. This CDR3 has 15 residues. CDR1 and CDR2 (germline): LNHDA, SQIVND (reference sequence). The CDR3 reads CASRTGGPNTGELFF. CDR3 bases: TGTGCCAGTAGGACAGGGGGCCCAAACACCGGGGAGCTGTTTTTT.

This clone was picked up a small number of times. CDR3 coding DNA: TGTGCCAGCAGCTTATTCGGGGACAGGAATCAGCCCCAGCATTTT. Protein product: CASSLFGDRNQPQHF. J is TRBJ1-5 and V is TRBV7-8; 8 positions agree with TRBD1. The CDR3 sequence is 15 residues long. Germline trimming cut 2 bases from V and 4 bases from J; bases unmatched to any gene: 4. Germline lookup yields CDR1 SGHVS and CDR2 FQNEAQ.

This chain joins TRBV30 and TRBJ2-7; TRBD1 agrees at 7 bases. The CDR3 loop spans 12 amino acids. The junction had 3 bases not matched to a gene; V was cut back by 5 bases and J by 2 bases. Germline V CDR1 and CDR2: GTSNPN, SVGIG (reference sequence). In DNA, the CDR3 is TGTGCCTGGGCGACAGGGACCTACGAGCAGTACTTC. Its translation: CAWATGTYEQYF.

The V gene is TRBV6-5, the J gene TRBJ2-3; 10 bases match TRBD2. Losses at the gene ends were 5 bases for V and 7 bases for J; bases not matched to a gene: 6. The CDR3 loop spans 14 amino acids. Looked up from germline, CDR1 is MNHEY and CDR2 is SVGAGI. The DNA of the CDR3 is TGTGCCAGCAGTCGGGGGACTAGCGTAAATACGCAGTATTTT. Translating it yields CASSRGTSVNTQYF.

This clone was picked up one time. The J gene is TRBJ2-1, the V gene TRBV20-1; D gene ambiguous. With 6 bases removed from V and 8 bases from J, the gap between germline ends came to 11 bases. There are 11 residues in the CDR3. Germline-derived CDR1 and CDR2 are DFQATT and SNEGSKA (reference sequence). The CDR3 sequence is CSALSSDEQFF. In DNA form, the CDR3 reads TGCAGTGCGCTTAGCTCGGATGAGCAGTTCTTC.

This clone has more than one count but fewer than ten. The rearrangement uses TRBV7-9 and TRBJ1-1, with 8 bases matching TRBD1. This CDR3 contains 13 residues. V dropped 4 bases and J dropped 4; count of bases not matched to a gene: 2. From germline, CDR1 is SEHNR and CDR2 FQNEAQ (reference sequence). The CDR3 sequence: CASSSRGPTEAFF. The CDR3 region has the DNA TGTGCCAGCAGCTCCAGGGGGCCCACTGAAGCTTTCTTT.

CDR3: CASSYSRAGNTIYF. The CDR3 DNA reads TGTGCCAGCAGTTACTCTCGGGCTGGAAACACCATATATTTT. The J gene is TRBJ1-3, the V gene TRBV6-5; no reliable D call. This CDR3 has 14 residues. Germline V gene data show CDR1 as MNHEY and CDR2 as SVGAGI. V was shortened by 0 bases and J by 2 bases, with 5 bases between the two germline ends.

The rearrangement uses TRBV27 and TRBJ2-7; TRBD1 aligns across 8 bases. V was pared by 6 bases and J by 3 bases, with 10 bases of the junction left unmatched. Germline CDR1 MNHEY, CDR2 SMNVEV (reference sequence). The CDR3 is made up of 15 amino acids. In DNA form, the CDR3 reads TGTGCCAGCAGCCCCACTGGACAGGGACGCTACGAGCAGTACTTC. Its protein product is CASSPTGQGRYEQYF.

This chain connects TRBV19 to TRBJ2-1, with TRBD1 as a possible D gene (7 bases). Germline CDR1 reads LNHDA; CDR2 reads SQIVND (reference sequence). V shed 6 bases and J shed 11 bases, with 26 bases lying between them. This CDR3 has 16 residues. The DNA of the CDR3 is TGTGCCAGTAGGACCCGACAGGGAGGCGTCGGGGTTAAGCAGTTCTTC. It encodes CASRTRQGGVGVKQFF.

This rearrangement joins TRBV7-9 to TRBJ2-3; TRBD2 might be the D (6 bases). This CDR3 has 16 residues. The V gene's germline CDR1 is SEHNR and CDR2 FQNEAQ (reference sequence). V was pared by 1 base and J by 5 bases, with 16 bases between. CDR3 protein: CASSLGRGGVLDTQYF. In DNA, the CDR3 is TGTGCCAGCAGCTTAGGGCGTGGCGGGGTGTTAGATACGCAGTATTTT.

The genes are TRBV18 and TRBJ1-1; possible D gene TRBD1, 6 bases. Germline V gene sequence: CDR1 KGHSH, CDR2 LQKENI. The CDR3 is 16 amino acids. V lost 3 bases and J 1 base, leaving 15 bases between the germline ends. CDR3 sequence reads: CASSPLGGLENTEAFF. CDR3 in DNA: TGTGCCAGCTCACCCCTCGGGGGGCTAGAGAACACTGAAGCTTTCTTT. Complete variable domain (other parts from reference TRBV18 and TRBJ1-1): NAGVMQNPRHLVRRRGQEARLRCSPMKGHSHVYWYRQLPEEGLKFMVYLQKENIIDESGMPKERFSAEFPKEGPSILRIQQVVRGDSAAYFCASSPLGGLENTEAFFGQGTRLTVV.

The chain's CDR3 is CASSFGTSGGGETQYF. DNA for the CDR3: TGTGCCAGCAGTTTCGGGACTAGCGGGGGTGGGGAGACCCAGTACTTC. This chain connects TRBV27 to TRBJ2-5, with 14 bases matching TRBD2. Germline CDR1 MNHEY, CDR2 SMNVEV (reference sequence). Trimming removed 3 bases from V and 5 bases from J; junction bases left unmatched: 5. The length of the CDR3 is 16 residues.

The chain carries TRBV7-8 and TRBJ2-3; TRBD2 matches 14 bases. The germline gives CDR1 SGHVS, CDR2 FQNEAQ. CDR3 length: 18 amino acids. The V segment lost 5 bases and the J segment 4 bases; nucleotides outside the gene matches: 11. The CDR3 sequence is CASSSGLAGGRLSDTQYF. The CDR3 DNA follows: TGTGCCAGCAGCAGTGGACTAGCGGGGGGCCGTTTGTCAGATACGCAGTATTTT.

This chain links TRBV7-9 with TRBJ1-4; 9 bases are shared with TRBD1. J was trimmed by 7 bases and V by 3 bases; bases with no gene match: 6. Germline loops: CDR1 SEHNR, CDR2 FQNEAQ (reference sequence). The CDR3 runs 15 residues. The CDR3 spells CASSFGQGLGEKLFF. The CDR3 DNA reads TGTGCCAGCAGCTTCGGACAGGGGCTGGGTGAAAAACTGTTTTTT.

This chain connects TRBV6-6 to TRBJ2-5, with 8 bases lining up with TRBD2. The CDR3 has 15 residues. The J segment lost 4 bases and the V segment lost 7 bases, leaving 11 bases of the junction unmatched. Germline CDR1 and CDR2: MNHNY and SVGAGI (reference sequence). CDR3 coding DNA: TGTGCCAGCACCAACTCCGGGGGGGCGGGAGAGACCCAGTACTTC. This gives the protein CASTNSGGAGETQYF.

This clone appeared a single time. The chain uses TRBV9 and TRBJ1-3; D is uncertain. In germline, CDR1 is SGDLS, CDR2 YYNGEE. Trimming took off 3 bases at V and 4 bases at J, with 14 bases between the two ends. The CDR3 length is 15 residues. CDR3 loop: CASSEEAFSGNTIYF. The DNA of the CDR3 is TGTGCCAGCAGCGAGGAGGCCTTTTCAGGAAACACCATATATTTT.